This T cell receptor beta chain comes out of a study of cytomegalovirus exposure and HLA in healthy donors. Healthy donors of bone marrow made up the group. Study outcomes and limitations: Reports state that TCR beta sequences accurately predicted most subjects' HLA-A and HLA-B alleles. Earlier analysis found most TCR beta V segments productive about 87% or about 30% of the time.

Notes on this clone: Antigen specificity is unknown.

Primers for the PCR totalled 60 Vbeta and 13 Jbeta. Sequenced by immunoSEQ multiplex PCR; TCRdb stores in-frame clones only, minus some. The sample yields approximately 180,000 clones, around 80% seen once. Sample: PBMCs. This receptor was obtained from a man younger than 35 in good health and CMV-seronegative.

The CDR3 sequence: CASSSGQGYNEQFF. Here the CDR3 DNA reads TGTGCCAGCAGTTCTGGACAGGGATACAATGAGCAGTTCTTC. The chain is built from TRBV6-6 and TRBJ2-1, with 8 bases lining up with TRBD1. The length of the CDR3 is 14 residues. The trim removed 4 bases at V and 4 bases at J, leaving 3 bases unmatched. Germline V gene sequence: CDR1 MNHNY, CDR2 SVGAGI (reference sequence).